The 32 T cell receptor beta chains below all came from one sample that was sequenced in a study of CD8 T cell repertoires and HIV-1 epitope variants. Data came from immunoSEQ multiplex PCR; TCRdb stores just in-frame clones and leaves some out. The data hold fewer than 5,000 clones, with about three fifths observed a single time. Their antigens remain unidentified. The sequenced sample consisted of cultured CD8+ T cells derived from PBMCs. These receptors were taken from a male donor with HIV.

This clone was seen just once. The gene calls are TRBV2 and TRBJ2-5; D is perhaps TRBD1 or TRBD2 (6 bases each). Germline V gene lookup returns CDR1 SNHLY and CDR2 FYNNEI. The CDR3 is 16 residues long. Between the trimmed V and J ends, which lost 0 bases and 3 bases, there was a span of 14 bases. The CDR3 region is CASSEALGGREETQYF. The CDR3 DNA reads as TGTGCCAGCAGTGAAGCGCTTGGGGGGCGCGAAGAGACCCAGTACTTC.

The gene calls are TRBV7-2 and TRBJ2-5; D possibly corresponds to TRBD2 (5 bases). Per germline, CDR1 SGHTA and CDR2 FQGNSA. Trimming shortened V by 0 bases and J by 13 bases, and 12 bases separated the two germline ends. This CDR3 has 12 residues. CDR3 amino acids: CASSLAGLNSYF. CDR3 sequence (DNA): TGTGCCAGCAGCTTAGCCGGACTGAACTCGTACTTC.

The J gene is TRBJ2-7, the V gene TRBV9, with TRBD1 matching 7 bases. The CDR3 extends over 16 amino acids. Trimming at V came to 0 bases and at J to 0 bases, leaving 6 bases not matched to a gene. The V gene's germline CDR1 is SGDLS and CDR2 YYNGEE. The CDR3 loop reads CASSVGQGSSSYEQYF. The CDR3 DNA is TGTGCCAGCAGCGTAGGACAGGGTTCGAGCTCCTACGAGCAGTACTTC.

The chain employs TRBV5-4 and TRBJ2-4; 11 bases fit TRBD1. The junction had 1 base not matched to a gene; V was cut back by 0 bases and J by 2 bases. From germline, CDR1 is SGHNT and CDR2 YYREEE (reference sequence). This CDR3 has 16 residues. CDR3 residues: CASSLGDRGTKNIQYF. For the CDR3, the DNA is TGTGCCAGCAGCTTGGGGGACAGGGGGACCAAAAACATTCAGTACTTC.

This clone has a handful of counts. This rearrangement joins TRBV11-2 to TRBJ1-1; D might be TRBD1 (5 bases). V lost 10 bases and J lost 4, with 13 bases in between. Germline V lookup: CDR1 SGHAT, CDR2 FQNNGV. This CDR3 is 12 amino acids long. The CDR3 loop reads CATQGVGTEAFF. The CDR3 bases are TGTGCCACCCAAGGGGTGGGCACTGAAGCTTTCTTT.

CDR3 nucleotides: TGTGCCAGCAGCTTAAGTTTGACAGGGAGCTATGGCTACACCTTC. Translating it yields CASSLSLTGSYGYTF. The chain links TRBV7-2 to TRBJ1-2; 7 positions match TRBD1. Germline CDR1 and CDR2: SGHTA and FQGNSA. This CDR3 is 15 amino acids long. With 2 bases clipped from V and 4 bases from J, the junction kept 7 bases outside the gene matches. The complete variable domain, with remaining parts taken from reference TRBV7-2 and TRBJ1-2, reads GAGVSQSPSNKVTEKGKDVELRCDPISGHTALYWYRQSLGQGLEFLIYFQGNSAPDKSGLPSDRFSAERTGGSVSTLTIQRTQQEDSAVYLCASSLSLTGSYGYTFGSGTRLTVV.

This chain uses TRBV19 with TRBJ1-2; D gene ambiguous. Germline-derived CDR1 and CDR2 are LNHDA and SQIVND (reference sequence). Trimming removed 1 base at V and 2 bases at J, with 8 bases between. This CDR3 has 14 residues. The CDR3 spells CASSIGPRNYGYTF. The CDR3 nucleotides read TGTGCCAGTAGTATAGGACCACGAAACTATGGCTACACCTTC.

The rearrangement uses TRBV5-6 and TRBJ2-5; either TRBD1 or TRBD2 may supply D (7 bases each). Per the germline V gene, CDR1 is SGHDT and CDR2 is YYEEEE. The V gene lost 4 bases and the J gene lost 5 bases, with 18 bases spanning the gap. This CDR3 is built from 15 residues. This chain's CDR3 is CASSPGRGLGETQYF. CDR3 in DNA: TGTGCCAGCAGCCCGGGGAGGGGGCTGGGGGAGACCCAGTACTTC. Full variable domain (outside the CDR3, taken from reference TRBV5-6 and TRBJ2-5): DAGVTQSPTHLIKTRGQQVTLRCSPKSGHDTVSWYQQALGQGPQFIFQYYEEEERQRGNFPDRFSGHQFPNYSSELNVNALLLGDSALYLCASSPGRGLGETQYFGPGTRLLVL.

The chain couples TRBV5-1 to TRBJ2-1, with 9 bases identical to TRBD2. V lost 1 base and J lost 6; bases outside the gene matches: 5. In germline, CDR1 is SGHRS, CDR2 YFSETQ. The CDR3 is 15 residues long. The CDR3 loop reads CASSLIASGVNEQFF. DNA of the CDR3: TGCGCCAGCAGCTTGATCGCTAGCGGGGTCAATGAGCAGTTCTTC.

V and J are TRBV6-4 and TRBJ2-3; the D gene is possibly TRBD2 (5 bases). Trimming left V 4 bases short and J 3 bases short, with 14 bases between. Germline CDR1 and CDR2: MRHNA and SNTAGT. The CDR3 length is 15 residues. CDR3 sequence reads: CASSGERAGTDTQYF. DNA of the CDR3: TGTGCCAGCAGTGGGGAGAGGGCCGGGACAGATACGCAGTATTTT.

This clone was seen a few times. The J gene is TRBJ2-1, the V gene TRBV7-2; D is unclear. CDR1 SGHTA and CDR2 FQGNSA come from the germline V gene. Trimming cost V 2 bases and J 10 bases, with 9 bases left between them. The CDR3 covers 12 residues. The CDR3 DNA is TGTGCCAGCAGCTTACCTGGCTCCGAGCAGTTCTTC. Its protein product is CASSLPGSEQFF. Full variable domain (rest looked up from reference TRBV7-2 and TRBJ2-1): GAGVSQSPSNKVTEKGKDVELRCDPISGHTALYWYRQSLGQGLEFLIYFQGNSAPDKSGLPSDRFSAERTGGSVSTLTIQRTQQEDSAVYLCASSLPGSEQFFGPGTRLTVL.

CDR3 loop: CASSVQGVGSGANVLTF. CDR3 nucleotide sequence: TGCGCCAGCAGTGTTCAGGGTGTGGGTTCTGGGGCCAACGTCCTGACTTTC. This chain joins TRBV10-2 and TRBJ2-6; tentative D call: TRBD1 (5 bases). Trimming took 4 bases from V and 1 from J, leaving 14 bases between them. This CDR3 has 17 amino acids. Germline loops: CDR1 WSHSY, CDR2 SAAADI.

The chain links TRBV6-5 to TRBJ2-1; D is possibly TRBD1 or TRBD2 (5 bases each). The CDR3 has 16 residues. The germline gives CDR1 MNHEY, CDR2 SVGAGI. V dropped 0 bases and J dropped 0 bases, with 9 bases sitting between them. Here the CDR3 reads CASSYSLGDSYNEQFF. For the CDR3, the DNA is TGTGCCAGCAGTTACTCCTTGGGGGACTCCTACAATGAGCAGTTCTTC.

The chain's CDR3 is CAWDAGTGVHEQYF. The CDR3 DNA is TGTGCCTGGGATGCCGGGACAGGGGTCCACGAGCAGTACTTC. This sequence joins TRBV30 and TRBJ2-7, with 10 bases matching TRBD1. This CDR3 spans 14 amino acids. Looked up from germline, CDR1 is GTSNPN and CDR2 is SVGIG (reference sequence). The V and J ends lost 5 bases and 5 bases, in that order; junction bases with no gene match: 9.

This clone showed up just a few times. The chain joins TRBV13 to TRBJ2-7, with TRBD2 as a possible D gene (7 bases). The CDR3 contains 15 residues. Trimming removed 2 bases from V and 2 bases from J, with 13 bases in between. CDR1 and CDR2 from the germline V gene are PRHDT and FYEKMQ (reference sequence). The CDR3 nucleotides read TGTGCCAGCAGCTTAAGGGGGGGCCGCGCCTACGAGCAGTACTTC. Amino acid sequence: CASSLRGGRAYEQYF.

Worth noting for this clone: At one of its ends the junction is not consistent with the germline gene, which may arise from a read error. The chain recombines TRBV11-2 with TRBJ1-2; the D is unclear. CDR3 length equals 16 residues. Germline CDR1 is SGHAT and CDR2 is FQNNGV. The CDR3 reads CASSQDPVELDYGYTF. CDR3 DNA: TGCGCCAGCAGCCAAGATCCCGTCGAACTCGACTATGGCTACACCTTC.

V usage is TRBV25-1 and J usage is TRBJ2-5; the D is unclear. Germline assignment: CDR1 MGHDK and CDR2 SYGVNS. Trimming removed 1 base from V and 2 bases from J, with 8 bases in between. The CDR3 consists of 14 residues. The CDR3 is CASSEWASQETQYF. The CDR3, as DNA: TGTGCCAGCAGTGAATGGGCTAGTCAAGAGACCCAGTACTTC.

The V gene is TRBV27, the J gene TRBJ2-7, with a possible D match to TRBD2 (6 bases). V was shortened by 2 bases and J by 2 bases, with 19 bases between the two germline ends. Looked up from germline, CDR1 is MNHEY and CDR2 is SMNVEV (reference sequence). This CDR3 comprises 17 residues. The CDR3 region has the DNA TGTGCCAGCAGTTTAGCCTTCGTGGGGGGTGAGACCTACGAGCAGTACTTC. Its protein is CASSLAFVGGETYEQYF.

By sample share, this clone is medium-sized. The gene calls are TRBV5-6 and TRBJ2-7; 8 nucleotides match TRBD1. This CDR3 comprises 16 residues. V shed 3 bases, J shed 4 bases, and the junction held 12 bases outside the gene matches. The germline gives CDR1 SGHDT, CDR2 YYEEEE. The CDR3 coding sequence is TGTGCCAGCAGCTGGCAGTCGACCAGGGGGCTATACGAGCAGTACTTC. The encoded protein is CASSWQSTRGLYEQYF. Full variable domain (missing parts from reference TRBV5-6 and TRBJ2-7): DAGVTQSPTHLIKTRGQQVTLRCSPKSGHDTVSWYQQALGQGPQFIFQYYEEEERQRGNFPDRFSGHQFPNYSSELNVNALLLGDSALYLCASSWQSTRGLYEQYFGPGTRLTVT.

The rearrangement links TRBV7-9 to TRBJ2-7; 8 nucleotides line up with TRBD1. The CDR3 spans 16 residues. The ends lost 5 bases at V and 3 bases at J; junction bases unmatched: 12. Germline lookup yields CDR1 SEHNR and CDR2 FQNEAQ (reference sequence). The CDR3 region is CASSPPTGQGLYEQYF. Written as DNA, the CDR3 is TGTGCCAGCAGCCCGCCCACAGGACAGGGCCTCTACGAGCAGTACTTC.

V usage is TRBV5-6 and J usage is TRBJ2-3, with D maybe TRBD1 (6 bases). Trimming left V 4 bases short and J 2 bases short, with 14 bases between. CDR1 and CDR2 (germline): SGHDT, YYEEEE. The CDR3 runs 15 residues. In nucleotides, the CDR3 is TGTGCCAGCAGCCCAACCCGGGACAACACAGATACGCAGTATTTT. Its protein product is CASSPTRDNTDTQYF.

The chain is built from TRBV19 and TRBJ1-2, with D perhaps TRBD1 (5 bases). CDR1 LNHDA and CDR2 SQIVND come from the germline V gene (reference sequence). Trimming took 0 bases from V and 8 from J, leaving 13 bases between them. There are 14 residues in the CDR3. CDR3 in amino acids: CASSIEAGQSGYTF. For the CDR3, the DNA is TGTGCCAGTAGTATAGAAGCGGGGCAAAGCGGCTACACCTTC.

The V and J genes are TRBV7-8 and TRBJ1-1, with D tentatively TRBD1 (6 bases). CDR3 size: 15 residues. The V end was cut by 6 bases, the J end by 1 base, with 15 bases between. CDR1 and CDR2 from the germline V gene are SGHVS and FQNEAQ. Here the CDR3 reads CASSSTLGQNTEAFF. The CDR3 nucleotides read TGTGCCAGCAGTTCGACCTTGGGACAGAACACTGAAGCTTTCTTT.

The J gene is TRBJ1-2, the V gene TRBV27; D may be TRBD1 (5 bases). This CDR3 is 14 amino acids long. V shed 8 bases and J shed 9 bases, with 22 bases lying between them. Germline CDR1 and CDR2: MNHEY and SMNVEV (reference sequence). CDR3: CASSTRGGIASYTF. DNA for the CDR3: TGTGCCAGCTCCACAAGGGGCGGGATCGCGAGCTACACCTTC.

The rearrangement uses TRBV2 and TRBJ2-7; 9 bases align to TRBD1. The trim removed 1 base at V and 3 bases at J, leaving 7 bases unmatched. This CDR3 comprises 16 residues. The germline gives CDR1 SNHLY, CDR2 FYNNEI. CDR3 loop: CASSEGTGTGFYEQYF. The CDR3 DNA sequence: TGTGCCAGCAGTGAAGGGACGGGGACAGGGTTCTACGAGCAGTACTTC.

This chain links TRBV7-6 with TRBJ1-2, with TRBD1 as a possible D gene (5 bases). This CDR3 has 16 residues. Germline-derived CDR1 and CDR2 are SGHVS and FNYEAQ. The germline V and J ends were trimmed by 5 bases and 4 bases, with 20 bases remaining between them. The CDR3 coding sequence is TGTGCCAGCAGCCCGACTCCCAAGGGTGGGGGCTATGGCTACACCTTC. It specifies CASSPTPKGGGYGYTF. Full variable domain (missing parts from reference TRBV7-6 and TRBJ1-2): GAGVSQSPRYKVTKRGQDVALRCDPISGHVSLYWYRQALGQGPEFLTYFNYEAQQDKSGLPNDRFSAERPEGSISTLTIQRTEQRDSAMYRCASSPTPKGGGYGYTFGSGTRLTVV.

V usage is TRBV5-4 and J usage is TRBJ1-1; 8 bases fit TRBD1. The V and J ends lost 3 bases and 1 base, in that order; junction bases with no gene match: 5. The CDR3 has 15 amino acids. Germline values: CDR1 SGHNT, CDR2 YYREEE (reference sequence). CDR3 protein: CASSSGQGQNTEAFF. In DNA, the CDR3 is TGTGCCAGCAGCTCCGGACAGGGCCAGAACACTGAAGCTTTCTTT.

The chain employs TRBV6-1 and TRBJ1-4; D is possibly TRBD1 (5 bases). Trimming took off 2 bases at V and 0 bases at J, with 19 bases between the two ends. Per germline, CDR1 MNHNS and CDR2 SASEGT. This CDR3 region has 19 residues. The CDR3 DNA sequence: TGTGCCAGCAGTGAAAACCAGGACACTTACGGGGCAACTAATGAAAAACTGTTTTTT. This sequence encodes CASSENQDTYGATNEKLFF.

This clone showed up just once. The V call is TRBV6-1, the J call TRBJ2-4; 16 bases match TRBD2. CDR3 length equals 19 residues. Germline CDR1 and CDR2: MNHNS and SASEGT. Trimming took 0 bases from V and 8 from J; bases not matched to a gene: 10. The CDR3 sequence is CASSEATLGTSGRAYIQYF. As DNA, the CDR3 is TGTGCCAGCAGTGAAGCTACCCTCGGGACTAGCGGGAGGGCCTACATTCAGTACTTC.

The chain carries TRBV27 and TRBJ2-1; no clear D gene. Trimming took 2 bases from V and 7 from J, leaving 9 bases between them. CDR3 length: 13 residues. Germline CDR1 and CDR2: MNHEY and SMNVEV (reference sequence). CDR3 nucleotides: TGTGCCAGCAGTTTAGGGAATTTGAATGAGCAGTTCTTC. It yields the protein CASSLGNLNEQFF.

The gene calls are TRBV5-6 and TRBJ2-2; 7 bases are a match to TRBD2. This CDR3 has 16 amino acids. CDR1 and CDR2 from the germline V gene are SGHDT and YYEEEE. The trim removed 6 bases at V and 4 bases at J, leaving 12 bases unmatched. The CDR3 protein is CASTPLGGPVTGELFF. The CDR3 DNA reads TGTGCCAGCACCCCCCTGGGAGGGCCCGTCACCGGGGAGCTGTTTTTT. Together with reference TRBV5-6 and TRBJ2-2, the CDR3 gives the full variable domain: DAGVTQSPTHLIKTRGQQVTLRCSPKSGHDTVSWYQQALGQGPQFIFQYYEEEERQRGNFPDRFSGHQFPNYSSELNVNALLLGDSALYLCASTPLGGPVTGELFFGEGSRLTVL.

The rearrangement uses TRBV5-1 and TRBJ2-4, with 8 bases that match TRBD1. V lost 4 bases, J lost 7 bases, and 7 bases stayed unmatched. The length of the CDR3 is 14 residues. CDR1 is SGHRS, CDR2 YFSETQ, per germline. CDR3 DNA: TGCGCCAGCAGCCCCCTTCAGGGGGCTAACATTCAGTACTTC. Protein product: CASSPLQGANIQYF.